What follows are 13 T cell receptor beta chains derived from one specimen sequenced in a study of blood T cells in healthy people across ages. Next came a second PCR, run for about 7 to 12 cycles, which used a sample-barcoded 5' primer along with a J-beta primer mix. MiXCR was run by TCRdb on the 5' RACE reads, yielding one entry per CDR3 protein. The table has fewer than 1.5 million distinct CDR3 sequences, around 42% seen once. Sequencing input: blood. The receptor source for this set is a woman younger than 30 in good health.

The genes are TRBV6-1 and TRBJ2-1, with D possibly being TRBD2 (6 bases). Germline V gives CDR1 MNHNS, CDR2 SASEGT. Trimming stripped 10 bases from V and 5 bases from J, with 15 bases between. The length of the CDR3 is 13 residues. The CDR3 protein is CATWRAAHNEQFF. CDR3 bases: TGTGCCACGTGGAGGGCCGCCCACAATGAGCAGTTCTTC.

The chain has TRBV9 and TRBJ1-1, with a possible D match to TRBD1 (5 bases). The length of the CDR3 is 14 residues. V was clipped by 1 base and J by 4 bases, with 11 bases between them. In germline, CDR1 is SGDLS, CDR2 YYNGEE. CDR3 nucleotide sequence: TGTGCCAGCAGCGTACAGGGTACTGGCACTGAAGCTTTCTTT. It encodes CASSVQGTGTEAFF.

CDR3 loop: CASSLWGRQGWEQFF. The CDR3 bases are TGTGCCAGCAGCTTATGGGGAAGGCAGGGGTGGGAGCAGTTCTTC. The chain recombines TRBV7-2 with TRBJ2-1, with D possibly TRBD1 on 6 matching bases. Germline CDR1 is SGHTA and CDR2 is FQGNSA. Deletions cut 2 bases from V and 10 bases from J, with 18 bases between. This CDR3 region has 15 residues.

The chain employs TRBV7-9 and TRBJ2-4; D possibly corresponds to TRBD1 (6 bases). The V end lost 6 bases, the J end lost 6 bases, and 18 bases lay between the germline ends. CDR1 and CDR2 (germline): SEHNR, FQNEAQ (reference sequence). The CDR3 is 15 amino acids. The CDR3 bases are TGTGCCAGCAGTCCACAGGGTATCCTGGTAAACATTCAGTACTTC. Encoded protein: CASSPQGILVNIQYF.

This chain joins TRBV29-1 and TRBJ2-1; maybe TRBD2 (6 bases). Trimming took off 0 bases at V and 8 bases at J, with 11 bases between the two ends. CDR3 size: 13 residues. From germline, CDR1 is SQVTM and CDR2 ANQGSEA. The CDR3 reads CSVEDGRGDEQFF. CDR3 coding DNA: TGCAGCGTTGAAGATGGACGCGGGGATGAGCAGTTCTTC.

The CDR3 DNA reads TGTGCCAGCAGTGTCCGCGGAAACAATGAGCAGTTCTTC. Its translation is CASSVRGNNEQFF. The chain uses TRBV12-3 or TRBV12-4 and TRBJ2-1; D gene ambiguous. CDR3 size: 13 residues. Trimming removed 5 bases at V and 5 bases at J, with 10 bases between.

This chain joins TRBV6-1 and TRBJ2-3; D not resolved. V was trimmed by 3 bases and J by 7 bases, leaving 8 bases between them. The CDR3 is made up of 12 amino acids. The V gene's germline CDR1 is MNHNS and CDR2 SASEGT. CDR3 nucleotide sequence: TGTGCCAGCAGTGACTTTCGCTATACGCAGTATTTT. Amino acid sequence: CASSDFRYTQYF.

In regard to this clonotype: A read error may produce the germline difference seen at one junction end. CDR3 loop: CASSLYISSGGQETRYF. CDR3 DNA sequence: TGTGCCAGCAGTTTATATATATCTAGCGGGGGGCAAGAGACCCGGTACTTC. The chain is built from TRBV28 and TRBJ2-5, with 11 bases lining up with TRBD2. Germline V gene data show CDR1 as MDHEN and CDR2 as SYDVKM. This CDR3 is 17 amino acids long.

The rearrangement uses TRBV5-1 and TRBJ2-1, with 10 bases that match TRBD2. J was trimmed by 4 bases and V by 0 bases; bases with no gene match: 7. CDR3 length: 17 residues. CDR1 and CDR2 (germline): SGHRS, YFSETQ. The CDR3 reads CASSLATSGKSYNEQFF. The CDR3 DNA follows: TGCGCCAGCAGCTTGGCCACTAGCGGGAAGTCTTACAATGAGCAGTTCTTC.

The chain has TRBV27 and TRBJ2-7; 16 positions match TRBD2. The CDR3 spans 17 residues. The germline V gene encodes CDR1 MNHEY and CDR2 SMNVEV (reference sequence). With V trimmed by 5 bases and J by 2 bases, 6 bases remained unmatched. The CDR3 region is CASSTGTSGGVTYEQYF. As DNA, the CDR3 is TGTGCCAGCAGTACAGGGACTAGCGGGGGGGTGACCTACGAGCAGTACTTC.

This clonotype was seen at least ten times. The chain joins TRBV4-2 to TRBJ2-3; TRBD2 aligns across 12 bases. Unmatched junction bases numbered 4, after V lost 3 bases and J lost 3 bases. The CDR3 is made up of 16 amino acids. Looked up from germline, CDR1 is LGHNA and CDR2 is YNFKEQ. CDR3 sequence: CASSQEGLAGTDTQYF. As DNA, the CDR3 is TGTGCCAGCAGCCAGGAAGGACTAGCGGGAACAGATACGCAGTATTTT.

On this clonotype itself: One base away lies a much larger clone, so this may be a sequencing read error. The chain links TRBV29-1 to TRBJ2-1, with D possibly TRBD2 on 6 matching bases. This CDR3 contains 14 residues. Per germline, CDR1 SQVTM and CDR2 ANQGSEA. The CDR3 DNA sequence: TGCAGCGTTGTTAGGGAGGTCTCCCACAATGAGCAGTTCTTC. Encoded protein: CSVVREVSHNEQFF.

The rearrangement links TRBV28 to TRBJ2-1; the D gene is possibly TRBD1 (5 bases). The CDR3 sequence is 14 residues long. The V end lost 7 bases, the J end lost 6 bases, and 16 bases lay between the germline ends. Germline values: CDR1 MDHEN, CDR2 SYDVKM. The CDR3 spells CASTDPGWGNEQFF. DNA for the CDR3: TGTGCCAGCACCGACCCAGGGTGGGGCAATGAGCAGTTCTTC.